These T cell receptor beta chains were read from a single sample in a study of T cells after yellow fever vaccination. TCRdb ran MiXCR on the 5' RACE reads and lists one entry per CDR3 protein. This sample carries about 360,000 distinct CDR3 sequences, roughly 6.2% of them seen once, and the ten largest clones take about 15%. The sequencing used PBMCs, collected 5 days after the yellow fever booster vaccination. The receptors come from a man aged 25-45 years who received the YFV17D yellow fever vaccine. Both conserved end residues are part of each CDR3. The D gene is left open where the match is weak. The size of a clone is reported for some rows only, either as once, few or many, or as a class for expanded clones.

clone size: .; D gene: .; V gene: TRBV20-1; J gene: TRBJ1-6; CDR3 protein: CSARDQRGLYNSPPHF; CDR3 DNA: TGCAGTGCTAGAGATCAGAGAGGGCTCTATAATTCACCCCCCCACTTT
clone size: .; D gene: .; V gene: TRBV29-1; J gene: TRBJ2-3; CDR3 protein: CSVAGATDTQYF; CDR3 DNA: TGCAGCGTTGCTGGGGCCACAGATACGCAGTATTTT
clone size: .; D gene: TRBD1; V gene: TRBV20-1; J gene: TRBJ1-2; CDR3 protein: CSAAYNRGLGGYTF; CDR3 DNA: TGCAGTGCTGCATACAACAGGGGGCTCGGCGGCTACACCTTC
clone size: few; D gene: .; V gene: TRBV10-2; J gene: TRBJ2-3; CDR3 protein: CASSNQGAYASTDTQYF; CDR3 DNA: TGCGCCAGCAGTAACCAAGGGGCGTACGCTAGCACAGATACGCAGTATTTT
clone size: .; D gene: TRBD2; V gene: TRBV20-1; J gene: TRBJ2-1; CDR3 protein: CSARDTSGRKSYNEQFF; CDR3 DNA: TGCAGTGCTAGAGATACTAGCGGGAGAAAATCCTACAATGAGCAGTTCTTC
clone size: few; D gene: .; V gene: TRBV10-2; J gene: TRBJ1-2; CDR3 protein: CASLGGAYGYTF; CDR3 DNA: TGCGCCAGTCTAGGGGGGGCATATGGCTACACCTTC
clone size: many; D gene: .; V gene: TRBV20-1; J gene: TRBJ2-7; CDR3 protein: CSARALSSYEQYF; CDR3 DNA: TGCAGTGCTAGAGCTCTATCATCTTACGAGCAGTACTTC
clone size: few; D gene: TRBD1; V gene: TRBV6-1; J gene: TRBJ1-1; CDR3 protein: CASSPKGRGRRNTEAFF; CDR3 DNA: TGTGCCAGCAGTCCCAAGGGTAGGGGGCGTCGGAACACTGAAGCTTTCTTT
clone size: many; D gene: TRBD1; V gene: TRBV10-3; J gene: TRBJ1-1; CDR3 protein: CAISEPGQDGFVQAFF; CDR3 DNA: TGTGCCATCAGTGAGCCAGGACAGGACGGATTTGTCCAAGCTTTCTTT
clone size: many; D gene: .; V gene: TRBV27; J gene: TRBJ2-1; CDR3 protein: CASRDEGSIGRSSYNEQFF; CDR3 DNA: TGTGCCAGCAGAGACGAAGGGAGCATCGGGCGAAGCTCCTACAATGAGCAGTTCTTC
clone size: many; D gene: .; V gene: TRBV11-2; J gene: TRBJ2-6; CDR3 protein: CASSPGFGANVLTF; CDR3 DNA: TGTGCCAGCAGCCCAGGGTTTGGGGCCAACGTCCTGACTTTC
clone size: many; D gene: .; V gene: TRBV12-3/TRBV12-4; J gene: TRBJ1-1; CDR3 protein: CASGIRGAFF; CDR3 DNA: TGTGCCAGCGGCATAAGGGGGGCTTTCTTT
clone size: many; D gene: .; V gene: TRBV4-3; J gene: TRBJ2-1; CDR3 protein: CASSQDRGTGSYNEQFF; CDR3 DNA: TGCGCCAGCAGCCAGGATAGGGGGACTGGATCCTACAATGAGCAGTTCTTC
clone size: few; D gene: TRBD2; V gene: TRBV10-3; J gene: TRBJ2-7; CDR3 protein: CAIRGRVGLASSSYEQYF; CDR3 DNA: TGTGCCATCAGGGGACGGGTTGGACTAGCGTCGAGCTCCTACGAGCAGTACTTC
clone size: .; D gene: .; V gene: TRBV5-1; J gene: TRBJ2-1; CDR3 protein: CASSLDVESEQFF; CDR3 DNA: TGCGCCAGCAGCTTGGATGTGGAGAGTGAGCAGTTCTTC
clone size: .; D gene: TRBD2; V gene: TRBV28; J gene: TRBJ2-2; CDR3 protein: CASRLADTGELFF; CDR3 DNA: TGTGCCAGCAGGCTAGCGGACACCGGGGAGCTGTTTTTT
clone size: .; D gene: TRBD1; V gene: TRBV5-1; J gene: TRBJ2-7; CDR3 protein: CASRTTGHYEQYF; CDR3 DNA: TGCGCCAGCAGAACGACAGGGCACTACGAGCAGTACTTC
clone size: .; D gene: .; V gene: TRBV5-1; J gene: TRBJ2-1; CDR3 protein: CASSREDNEQFF; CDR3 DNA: TGCGCCAGCAGCAGGGAAGACAATGAGCAGTTCTTC
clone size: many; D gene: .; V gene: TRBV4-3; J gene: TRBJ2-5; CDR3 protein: CASSPSPSPRETQYF; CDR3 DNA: TGCGCCAGCAGCCCATCACCTAGCCCCCGAGAGACCCAGTACTTC
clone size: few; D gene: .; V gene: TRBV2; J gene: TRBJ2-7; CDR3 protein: CASSVLMGRHEQYF; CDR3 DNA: TGTGCCAGCAGTGTTCTGATGGGACGACACGAGCAGTACTTC
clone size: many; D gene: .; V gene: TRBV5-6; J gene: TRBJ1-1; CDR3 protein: CASSSAVANTEAFF; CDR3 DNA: TGTGCCAGCAGCTCGGCTGTGGCGAACACTGAAGCTTTCTTT
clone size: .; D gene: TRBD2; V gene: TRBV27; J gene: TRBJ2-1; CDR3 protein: CASSPFRSGRRDNEQFF; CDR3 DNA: TGTGCCAGCAGTCCTTTCAGAAGCGGGAGACGGGACAATGAGCAGTTCTTC
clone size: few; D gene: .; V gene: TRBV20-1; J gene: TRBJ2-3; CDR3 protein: CSPWGNTQYF; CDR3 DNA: TGCAGTCCCTGGGGGAATACGCAGTATTTT
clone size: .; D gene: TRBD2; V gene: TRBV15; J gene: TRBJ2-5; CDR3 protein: CATSPARRGVYETQYF; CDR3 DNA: TGTGCCACCAGCCCGGCCAGACGGGGGGTGTACGAGACCCAGTACTTC
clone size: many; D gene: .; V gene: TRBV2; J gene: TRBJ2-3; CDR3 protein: CASSDDVTDTQYF; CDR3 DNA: TGTGCCAGCAGTGACGACGTCACAGATACGCAGTATTTT
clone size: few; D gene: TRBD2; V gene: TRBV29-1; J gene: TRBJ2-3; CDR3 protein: CSVSGGMTDTQYF; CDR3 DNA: TGCAGCGTCTCGGGAGGGATGACAGATACGCAGTATTTT
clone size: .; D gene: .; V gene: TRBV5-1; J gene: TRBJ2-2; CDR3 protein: CASRTPGYGELFF; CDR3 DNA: TGCGCCAGCAGAACCCCAGGATACGGGGAGCTGTTTTTT
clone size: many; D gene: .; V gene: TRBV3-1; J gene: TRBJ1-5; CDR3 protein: CASSQDSNNQPQHF; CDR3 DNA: TGTGCCAGCAGCCAAGACAGTAATAATCAGCCCCAGCATTTT
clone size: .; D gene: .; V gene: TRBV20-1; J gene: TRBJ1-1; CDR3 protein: CSAREGGVPEAFF; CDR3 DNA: TGCAGTGCTAGAGAGGGGGGGGTCCCTGAAGCTTTCTTT
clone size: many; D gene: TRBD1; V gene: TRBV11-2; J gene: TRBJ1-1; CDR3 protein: CASSQGQTMNTEAFF; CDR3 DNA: TGTGCCAGCAGCCAGGGACAGACCATGAACACTGAAGCTTTCTTT
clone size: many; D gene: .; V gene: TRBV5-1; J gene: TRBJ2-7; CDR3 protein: CASSFDITYEQYF; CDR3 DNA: TGCGCCAGCAGCTTCGACATAACCTACGAGCAGTACTTC
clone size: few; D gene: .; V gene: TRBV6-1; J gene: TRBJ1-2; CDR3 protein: CASSEAAGHTNYGYTF; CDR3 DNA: TGTGCCAGCAGTGAAGCGGCGGGACATACTAACTATGGCTACACCTTC
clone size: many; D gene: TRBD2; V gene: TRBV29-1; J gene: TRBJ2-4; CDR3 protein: CSVTAGASSAKNIQYF; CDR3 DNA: TGCAGCGTGACGGCGGGAGCTTCGTCGGCCAAAAACATTCAGTACTTC
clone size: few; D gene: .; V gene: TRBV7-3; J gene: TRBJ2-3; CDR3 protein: CASSPNWTPRGTQYF; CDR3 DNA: TGTGCCAGCAGCCCAAACTGGACCCCCCGAGGGACGCAGTATTTT
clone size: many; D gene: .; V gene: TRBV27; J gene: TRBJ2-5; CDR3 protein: CASSSTFQETQYF; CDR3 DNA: TGTGCCAGCAGTTCCACATTCCAAGAGACCCAGTACTTC
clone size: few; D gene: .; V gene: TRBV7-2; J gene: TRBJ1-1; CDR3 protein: CASSLLARGYMNTEAFF; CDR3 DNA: TGTGCCAGCAGCTTATTGGCGAGGGGATACATGAACACTGAAGCTTTCTTT
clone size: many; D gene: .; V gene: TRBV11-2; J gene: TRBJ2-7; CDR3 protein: CASSLDRLGGLQYF; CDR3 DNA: TGTGCCAGCAGCTTAGATCGGTTAGGAGGACTGCAGTACTTC
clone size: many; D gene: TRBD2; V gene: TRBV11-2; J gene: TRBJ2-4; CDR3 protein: CASSLVGTSGVDIAKNIQYF; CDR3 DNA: TGTGCCAGCAGCTTAGTGGGGACTAGCGGGGTAGATATAGCCAAAAACATTCAGTACTTC
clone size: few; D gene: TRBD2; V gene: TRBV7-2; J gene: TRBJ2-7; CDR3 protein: CASRNQGLALYEQYF; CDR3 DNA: TGTGCCAGCAGAAACCAGGGACTAGCTCTTTACGAGCAGTACTTC
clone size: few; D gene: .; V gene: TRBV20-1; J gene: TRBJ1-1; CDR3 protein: CSAREARGPNTEAFF; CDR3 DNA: TGCAGTGCTAGGGAAGCGAGGGGCCCAAACACTGAAGCTTTCTTT
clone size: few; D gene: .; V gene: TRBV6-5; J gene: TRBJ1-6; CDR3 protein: CASSYFGKNDSPLHF; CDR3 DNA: TGTGCCAGCAGTTATTTTGGCAAGAACGATTCACCCCTCCACTTT
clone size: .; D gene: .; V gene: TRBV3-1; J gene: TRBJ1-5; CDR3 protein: CASSQEAWNQPQHF; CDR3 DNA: TGTGCCAGCAGCCAAGAGGCTTGGAATCAGCCCCAGCATTTT
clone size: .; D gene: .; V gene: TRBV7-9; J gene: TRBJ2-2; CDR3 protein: CASSLGGRPATGELFF; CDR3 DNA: TGTGCCAGCAGCTTAGGGGGCAGACCCGCAACCGGGGAGCTGTTTTTT